The rows below give T cell receptor beta chains drawn from one sample of a study of control samples from healthy donors and cancer patients. This table comes from immunoSEQ multiplex PCR, and its TCRdb copy is limited to in-frame clones, with some not included. The sample has approximately 79,000 clones; approximately 89% are singletons. The specimen sequenced was blood. Every receptor here comes from a man aged 45-65 years in good health. Both conserved end residues are part of each CDR3. The D gene is left open where the match is weak. Clone sizes are given selectively: once, few, many, or a class where the clone is expanded.

.	.	TRBJ2-1	TRBV10-3	CATNRDFQSTEQFF	TGTGCCACGAACCGGGACTTTCAATCAACTGAGCAGTTCTTC
.	.	TRBJ1-1	TRBV19	CASTVGGTEAFF	TGTGCCAGTACCGTGGGCGGCACTGAAGCTTTCTTT
once	.	TRBJ1-2	TRBV7-2	CASSSLSGVRGYTF	TGTGCCAGCAGCTCGTTATCCGGGGTTCGGGGCTACACCTTC
.	TRBD1	TRBJ1-4	TRBV6-2/TRBV6-3	CASSFLGQGTANEKLFF	TGTGCCAGCAGTTTCCTCGGACAGGGAACCGCTAATGAAAAACTGTTTTTT
.	.	TRBJ1-5	TRBV5-1	CASSLAAGAGQPQHF	TGCGCCAGCAGCTTGGCCGCGGGGGCGGGACAGCCCCAGCATTTT
once	.	TRBJ1-1	TRBV3-1/TRBV3-2	CASSQLPPPLGGLLTEAFF	TGTGCCAGCAGCCAACTCCCCCCCCCGCTGGGCGGTCTTCTCACTGAAGCTTTCTTT
.	.	TRBJ1-2	TRBV15	CATSRTDYGYTF	TGTGCCACCTCAAGGACGGACTATGGCTACACCTTC
.	.	TRBJ1-5	TRBV12-3/TRBV12-4	CASRYFRGPQHF	TGTGCCAGCAGGTACTTCAGGGGTCCCCAGCATTTT
.	.	TRBJ2-3	TRBV4-2	CASSPPGSSPLTDTQYF	TGTGCCAGCAGCCCACCGGGCTCCAGCCCTCTCACAGATACGCAGTATTTT
.	.	TRBJ1-3	TRBV12-5	CASLLRNTIYF	TGTGCTAGCCTCTTACGAAACACCATATATTTT
.	TRBD1	TRBJ2-5	TRBV28	CASSPWTGQETQYF	TGTGCCAGCAGTCCCTGGACAGGCCAAGAGACCCAGTACTTC
.	TRBD2	TRBJ2-1	TRBV5-4	CASSPTSGGHNEQFF	TGTGCCAGCAGCCCTACTAGCGGGGGACACAATGAGCAGTTCTTC
.	TRBD2	TRBJ2-2	TRBV2	CASSGVAGGGTGELFF	TGTGCCAGCAGTGGAGTAGCGGGGGGTGGGACCGGGGAGCTGTTTTTT
.	TRBD1	TRBJ1-2	TRBV19	CASSTLGGKSYGYTF	TGTGCCAGTAGTACCCTAGGGGGCAAATCCTATGGCTACACCTTC
.	.	TRBJ1-6	TRBV5-6	CASSFLAGYNSPLHF	TGTGCCAGCAGCTTTTTAGCGGGATATAATTCACCCCTCCACTTT
few	.	TRBJ1-1	TRBV2	CASSKQGLGMNTEAFF	TGTGCCAGCAGTAAACAGGGTCTCGGCATGAACACTGAAGCTTTCTTT
.	TRBD1	TRBJ2-5	TRBV7-7	CASSLRADRGFSTHLSQYF	TGTGCCAGCAGTCTTAGAGCCGACAGGGGGTTTAGTACTCATCTGTCCCAGTACTTC
.	TRBD1	TRBJ1-2	TRBV27	CASSLSGGNYGYTF	TGTGCCAGCAGTTTGTCAGGGGGTAACTATGGCTACACCTTC
.	.	TRBJ2-7	TRBV7-5	CARSLSLSLTYEQYF	TGTGCCAGAAGCTTAAGTTTAAGCTTAACCTACGAGCAGTACTTC
once	.	TRBJ2-1	TRBV6-2/TRBV6-3	CASSYARSYNEQFF	TGTGCCAGCAGTTACGCGCGCTCCTACAATGAGCAGTTCTTC
.	.	TRBJ1-4	TRBV7-3	CASSPGVNEKLFF	TGTGCCAGCAGCCCTGGTGTTAATGAAAAACTGTTTTTT
.	TRBD1	TRBJ1-2	TRBV6-4	CASRSDRGFGYTF	TGTGCCAGCAGATCCGACAGGGGGTTTGGCTACACCTTC
.	.	TRBJ2-1	TRBV15	CATSPRDSYNEQFF	TGTGCCACCAGCCCGCGGGACAGTTACAATGAGCAGTTCTTC
.	.	TRBJ2-3	TRBV11-3	CASSLDPAGGPRDTQYF	TGTGCCAGCAGCTTAGACCCTGCGGGCGGGCCCAGGGATACGCAGTATTTT
.	.	TRBJ1-1	TRBV9	CASSAGPGLTGTEAFF	TGTGCCAGCAGCGCGGGGCCAGGTCTAACTGGTACTGAAGCTTTCTTT
.	.	TRBJ2-1	TRBV5-6	CASSLAQGGTNEQFF	TGTGCCAGCAGCTTGGCCCAGGGTGGGACAAATGAGCAGTTCTTC
.	.	TRBJ2-2	TRBV27	CASSEARGAGELFF	TGTGCCAGCAGTGAAGCGAGGGGGGCCGGGGAGCTGTTTTTT